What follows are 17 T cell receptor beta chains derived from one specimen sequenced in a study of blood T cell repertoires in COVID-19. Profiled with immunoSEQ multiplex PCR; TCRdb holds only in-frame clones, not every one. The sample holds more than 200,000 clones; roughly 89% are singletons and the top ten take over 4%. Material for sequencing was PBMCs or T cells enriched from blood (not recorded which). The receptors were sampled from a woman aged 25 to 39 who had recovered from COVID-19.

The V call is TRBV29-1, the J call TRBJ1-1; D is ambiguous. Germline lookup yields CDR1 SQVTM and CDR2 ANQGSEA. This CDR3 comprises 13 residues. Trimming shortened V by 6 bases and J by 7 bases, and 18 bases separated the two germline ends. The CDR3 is CSVEINGAGEAFF. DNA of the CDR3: TGCAGCGTCGAGATAAATGGTGCGGGTGAAGCTTTCTTT. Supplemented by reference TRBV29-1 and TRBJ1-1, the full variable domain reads SAVISQKPSRDICQRGTSLTIQCQVDSQVTMMFWYRQQPGQSLTLIATANQGSEATYESGFVIDKFPISRPNLTFSTLTVSNMSPEDSSIYLCSVEINGAGEAFFGQGTRLTVV.

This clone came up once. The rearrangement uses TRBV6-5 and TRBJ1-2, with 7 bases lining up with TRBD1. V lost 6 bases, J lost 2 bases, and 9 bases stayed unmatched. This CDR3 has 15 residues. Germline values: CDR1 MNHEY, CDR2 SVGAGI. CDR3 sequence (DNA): TGTGCCAGCAGAGGACAGGACCGGCAGAACTATGGCTACACCTTC. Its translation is CASRGQDRQNYGYTF.

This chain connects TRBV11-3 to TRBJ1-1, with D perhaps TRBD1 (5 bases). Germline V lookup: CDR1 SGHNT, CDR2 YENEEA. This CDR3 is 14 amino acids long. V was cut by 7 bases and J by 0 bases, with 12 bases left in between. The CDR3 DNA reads TGTGCCAGCAAGGGACGGGGGATGAACACTGAAGCTTTCTTT. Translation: CASKGRGMNTEAFF.

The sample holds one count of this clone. The CDR3: CASSLALSSGKQYF. For the CDR3, the DNA is TGTGCCAGCAGCTTAGCCTTGTCTAGCGGGAAGCAGTACTTC. The chain carries TRBV7-2 and TRBJ2-7; TRBD2 agrees at 9 bases. V dropped 0 bases and J dropped 8; count of bases not matched to a gene: 5. This CDR3 comprises 14 residues. CDR1 SGHTA and CDR2 FQGNSA come from the germline V gene.

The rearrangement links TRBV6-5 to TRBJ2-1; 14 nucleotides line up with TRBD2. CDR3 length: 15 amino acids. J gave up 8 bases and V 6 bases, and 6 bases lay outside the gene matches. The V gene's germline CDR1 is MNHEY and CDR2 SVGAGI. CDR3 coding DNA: TGTGCCAGCAGATTGGGACTAGCGGGAGAGTATGAGCAGTTCTTC. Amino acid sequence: CASRLGLAGEYEQFF.

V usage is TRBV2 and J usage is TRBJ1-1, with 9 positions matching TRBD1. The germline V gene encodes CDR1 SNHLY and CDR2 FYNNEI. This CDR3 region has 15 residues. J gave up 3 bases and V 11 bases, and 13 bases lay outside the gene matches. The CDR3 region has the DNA TGTGCCGGGGGGACAGGGCGAGGTTGGGACACTGAAGCTTTCTTT. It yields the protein CAGGTGRGWDTEAFF.

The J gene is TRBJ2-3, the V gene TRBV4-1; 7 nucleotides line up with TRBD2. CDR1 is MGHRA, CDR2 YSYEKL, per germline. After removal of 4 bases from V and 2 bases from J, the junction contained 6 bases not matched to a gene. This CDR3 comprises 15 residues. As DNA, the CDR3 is TGCGCCAGCAGCCCGACTAGCCTACCCACAGATACGCAGTATTTT. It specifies CASSPTSLPTDTQYF.

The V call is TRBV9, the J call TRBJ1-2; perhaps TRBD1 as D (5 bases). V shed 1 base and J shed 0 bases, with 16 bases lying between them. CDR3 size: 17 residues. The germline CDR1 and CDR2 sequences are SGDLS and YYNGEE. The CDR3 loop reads CASSVFGEGRSNYGYTF. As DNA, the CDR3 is TGTGCCAGCAGCGTATTCGGGGAGGGGCGATCTAACTATGGCTACACCTTC.

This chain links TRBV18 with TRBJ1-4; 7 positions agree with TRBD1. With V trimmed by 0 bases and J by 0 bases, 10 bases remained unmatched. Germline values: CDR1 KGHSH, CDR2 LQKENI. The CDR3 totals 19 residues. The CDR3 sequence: CASSPPGWSRGATNEKLFF. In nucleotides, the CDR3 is TGTGCCAGCTCACCACCGGGATGGAGCAGGGGGGCAACTAATGAAAAACTGTTTTTT.

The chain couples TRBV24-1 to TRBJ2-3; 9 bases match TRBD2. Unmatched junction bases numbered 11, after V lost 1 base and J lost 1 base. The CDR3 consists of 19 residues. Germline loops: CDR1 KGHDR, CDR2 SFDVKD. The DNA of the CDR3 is TGTGCCACCAGTGATTTTCTAGCGGGGACCCCTCGACGCACAGATACGCAGTATTTT. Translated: CATSDFLAGTPRRTDTQYF.

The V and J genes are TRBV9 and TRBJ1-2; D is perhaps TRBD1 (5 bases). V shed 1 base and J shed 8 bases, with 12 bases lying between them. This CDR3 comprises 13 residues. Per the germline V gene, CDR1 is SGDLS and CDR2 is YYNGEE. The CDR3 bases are TGTGCCAGCAGCGTAAGGGGTGAATGGGGCTACACCTTC. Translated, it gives CASSVRGEWGYTF.

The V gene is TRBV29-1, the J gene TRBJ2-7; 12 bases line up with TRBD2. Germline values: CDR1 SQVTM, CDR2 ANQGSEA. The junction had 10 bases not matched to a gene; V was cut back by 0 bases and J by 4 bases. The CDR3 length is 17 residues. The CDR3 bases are TGCAGCGTTGAAGAAGAGGCTAGCGGGAGGGCCGTATACGAGCAGTACTTC. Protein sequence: CSVEEEASGRAVYEQYF.

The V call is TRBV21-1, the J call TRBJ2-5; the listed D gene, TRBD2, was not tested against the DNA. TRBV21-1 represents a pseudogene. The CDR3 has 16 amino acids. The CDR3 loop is CASSKAIRREDETQYF. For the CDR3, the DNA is TGTGCCAGCAGCAAAGCGATTCGACGGGAGGACGAGACCCAGTACTTC.

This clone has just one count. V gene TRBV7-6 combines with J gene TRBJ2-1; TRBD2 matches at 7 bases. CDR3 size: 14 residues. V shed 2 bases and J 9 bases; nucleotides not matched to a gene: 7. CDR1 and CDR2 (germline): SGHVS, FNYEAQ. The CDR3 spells CASSLRREVTEQFF. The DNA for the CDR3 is TGTGCCAGCAGCTTACGTCGGGAGGTTACTGAGCAGTTCTTC.

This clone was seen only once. The CDR3 DNA reads TGCGCCAGCAGCTTGGCCCCCGCTAACTATGGCTACACCTTC. This encodes CASSLAPANYGYTF. The V and J genes are TRBV5-1 and TRBJ1-2, with no clear D. CDR3 length equals 14 residues. Germline V gene lookup returns CDR1 SGHRS and CDR2 YFSETQ. V lost 0 bases to trimming and J lost 0 bases, with 6 bases between them.

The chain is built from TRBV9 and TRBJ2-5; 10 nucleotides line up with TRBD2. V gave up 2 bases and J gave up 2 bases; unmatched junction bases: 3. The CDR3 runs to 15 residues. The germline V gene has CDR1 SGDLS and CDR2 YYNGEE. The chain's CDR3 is CASSVLAGGQETQYF. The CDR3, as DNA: TGTGCCAGCAGCGTGTTAGCGGGAGGACAAGAGACCCAGTACTTC.

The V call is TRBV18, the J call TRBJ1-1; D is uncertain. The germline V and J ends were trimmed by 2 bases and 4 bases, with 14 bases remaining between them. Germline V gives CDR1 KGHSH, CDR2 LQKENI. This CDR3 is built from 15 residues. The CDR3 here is CASSPNLEESTEAFF. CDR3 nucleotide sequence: TGTGCCAGCTCACCAAATTTGGAGGAGAGCACTGAAGCTTTCTTT.